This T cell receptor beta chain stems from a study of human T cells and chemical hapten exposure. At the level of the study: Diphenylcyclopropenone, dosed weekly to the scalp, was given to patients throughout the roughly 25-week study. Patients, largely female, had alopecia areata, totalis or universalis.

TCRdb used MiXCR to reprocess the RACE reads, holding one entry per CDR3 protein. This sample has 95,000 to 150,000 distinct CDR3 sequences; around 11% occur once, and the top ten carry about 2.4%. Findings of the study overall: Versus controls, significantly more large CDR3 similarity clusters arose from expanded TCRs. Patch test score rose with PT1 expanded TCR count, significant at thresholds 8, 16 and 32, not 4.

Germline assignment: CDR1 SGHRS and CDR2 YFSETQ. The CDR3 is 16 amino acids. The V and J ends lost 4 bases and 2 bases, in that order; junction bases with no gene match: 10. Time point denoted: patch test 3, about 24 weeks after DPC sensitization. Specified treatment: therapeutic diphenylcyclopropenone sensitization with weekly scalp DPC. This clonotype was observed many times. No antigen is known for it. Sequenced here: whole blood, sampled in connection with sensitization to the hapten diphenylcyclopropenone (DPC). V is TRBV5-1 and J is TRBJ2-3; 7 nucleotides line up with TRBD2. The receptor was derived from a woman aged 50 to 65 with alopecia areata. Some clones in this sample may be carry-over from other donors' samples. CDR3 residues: CASSRGGAGVTDTQYF. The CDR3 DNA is TGCGCCAGCAGCCGAGGCGGGGCGGGGGTCACAGATACGCAGTATTTT.